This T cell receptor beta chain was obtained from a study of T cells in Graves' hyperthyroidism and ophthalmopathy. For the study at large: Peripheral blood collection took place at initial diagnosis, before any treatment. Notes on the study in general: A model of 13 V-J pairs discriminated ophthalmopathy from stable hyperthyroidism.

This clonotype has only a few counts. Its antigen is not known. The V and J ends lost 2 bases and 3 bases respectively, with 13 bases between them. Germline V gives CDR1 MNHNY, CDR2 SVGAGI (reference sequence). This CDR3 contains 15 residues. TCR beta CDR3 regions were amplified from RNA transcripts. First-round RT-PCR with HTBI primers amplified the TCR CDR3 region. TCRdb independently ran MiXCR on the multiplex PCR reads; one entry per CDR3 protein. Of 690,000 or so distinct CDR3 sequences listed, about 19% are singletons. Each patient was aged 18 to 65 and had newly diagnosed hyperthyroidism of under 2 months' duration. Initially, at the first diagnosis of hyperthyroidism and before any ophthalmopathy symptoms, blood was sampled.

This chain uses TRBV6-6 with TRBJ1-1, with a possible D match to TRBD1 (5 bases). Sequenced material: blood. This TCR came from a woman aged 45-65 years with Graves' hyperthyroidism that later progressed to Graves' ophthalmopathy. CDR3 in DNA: TGTGCCAGCAGTTACCGGGACCTTAGGGACACTGAAGCTTTCTTT. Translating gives CASSYRDLRDTEAFF.